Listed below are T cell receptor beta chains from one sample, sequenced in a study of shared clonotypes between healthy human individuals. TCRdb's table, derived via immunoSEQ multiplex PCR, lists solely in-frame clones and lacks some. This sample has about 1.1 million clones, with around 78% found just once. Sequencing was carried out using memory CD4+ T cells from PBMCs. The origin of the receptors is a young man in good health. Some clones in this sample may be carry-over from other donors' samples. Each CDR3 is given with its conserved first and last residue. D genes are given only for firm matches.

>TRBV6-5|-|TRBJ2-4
CASSSAGAAKNIQYF
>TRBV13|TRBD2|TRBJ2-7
CASSLGGGIGEQYF
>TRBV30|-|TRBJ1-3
CAWRVVDTIYF
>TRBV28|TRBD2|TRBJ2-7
CASSLASGPYEQYF
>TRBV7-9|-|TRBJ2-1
CASSLLQGDNEQFF
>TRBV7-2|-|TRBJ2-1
CASSLLSLGVSSYNEQFF
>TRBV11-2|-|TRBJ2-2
CASSLDPRHPSNTGELFF
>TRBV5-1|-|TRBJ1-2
CASSQGDANYGYTF
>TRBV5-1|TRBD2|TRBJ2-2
CASSSYTSANTGELFF
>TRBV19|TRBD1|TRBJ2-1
CASTLQGGSYNEQFF
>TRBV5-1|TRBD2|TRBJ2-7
CASSLGRGGQYEQYF
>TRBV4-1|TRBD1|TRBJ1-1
CASSRGQTNTEAFF